The 4 T cell receptor beta chains presented below share a single source sample, sequenced in a study of T cell changes during pregnancy in multiple sclerosis. Only in-frame clones appear in the TCRdb table, and some are missing; sequencing was by immunoSEQ multiplex PCR. The sample lists fewer than 25,000 clones; more than 75% were seen once. The sample in question was CD8+ T cells from peripheral blood mononuclear cells, obtained in the third trimester of pregnancy. The receptors come from a female donor in good health, enrolled as a control in a pregnancy study.

This clone was counted only a few times. The chain uses TRBV6-4 and TRBJ1-1, with 9 bases aligning to TRBD1. V trimming: 8 bases; J trimming: 2 bases; junction bases outside the gene matches: 6. This CDR3 has 14 residues. Germline V gene lookup returns CDR1 MRHNA and CDR2 SNTAGT. CDR3: CASARQGDNTEAFF. CDR3 DNA sequence: TGTGCCAGCGCCAGACAGGGGGACAACACTGAAGCTTTCTTT.

The V call is TRBV7-9, the J call TRBJ2-1; perhaps TRBD2 as D (6 bases). With 2 bases removed from V and 7 bases from J, the gap between germline ends came to 15 bases. Germline lookup yields CDR1 SEHNR and CDR2 FQNEAQ (reference sequence). The CDR3 is made up of 15 amino acids. The CDR3 sequence is CASSLPRGLVNEQFF. The CDR3 DNA is TGTGCCAGCAGCTTACCACGGGGACTCGTGAATGAGCAGTTCTTC.

This clone came up a few times. The CDR3 DNA sequence: TGTGCCAGCAGCGTGGGCGCCCCAAATGAGCAGTTCTTC. Translation gives CASSVGAPNEQFF. The chain combines TRBV9 with TRBJ2-1; D ambiguous. Trimming shortened V by 2 bases and J by 7 bases, and 10 bases separated the two germline ends. The CDR3 length is 13 residues. CDR1 is SGDLS and CDR2 is YYNGEE in the germline V gene.

The V and J genes are TRBV7-9 and TRBJ1-2; no firm D call. The V and J ends lost 8 bases and 3 bases respectively, with 10 bases between them. The germline V gene has CDR1 SEHNR and CDR2 FQNEAQ (reference sequence). The CDR3 consists of 12 residues. CDR3 nucleotide sequence: TGTGCCAGCCGCGGTCTTGACTATGGCTACACCTTC. It encodes CASRGLDYGYTF.